The clone carrying this T cell receptor beta chain was detected only a few times. This record belongs to a study of patients and donors after allogeneic stem cell transplantation. V was shortened by 7 bases and J by 3 bases, with 11 bases between the two germline ends. The CDR3 length is 12 residues. The germline V gene encodes CDR1 SQVTM and CDR2 ANQGSEA. TCRdb redid the calling of the RT-PCR reads with MiXCR, one entry per CDR3 protein. Of about a million distinct CDR3 sequences in the sample, about a sixth are singletons; the top ten hold 6%. Sequencing was performed on blood, either unsorted or a sorted T cell fraction (not recorded which). The sequence was obtained from a human donor who was either an allogeneic HSCT recipient or a stem cell or donor lymphocyte infusion donor (not recorded which). It is not recorded whose cells these are; they may come from a transplant donor. The V call is TRBV29-1, the J call TRBJ2-3; TRBD1 or TRBD2 may be the D gene (6 bases each). The CDR3 sequence: CSGGAGTDTQYF. The CDR3 coding sequence is TGCAGCGGGGGGGCAGGGACAGATACGCAGTATTTT.